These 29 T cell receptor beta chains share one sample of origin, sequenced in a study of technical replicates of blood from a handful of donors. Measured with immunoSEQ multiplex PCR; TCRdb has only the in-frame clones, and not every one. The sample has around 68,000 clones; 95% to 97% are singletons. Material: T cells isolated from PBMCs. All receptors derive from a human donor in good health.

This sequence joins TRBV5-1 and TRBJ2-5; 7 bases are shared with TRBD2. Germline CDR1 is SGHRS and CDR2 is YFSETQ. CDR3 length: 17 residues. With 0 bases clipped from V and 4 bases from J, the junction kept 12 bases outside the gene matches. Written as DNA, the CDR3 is TGCGCCAGCAGCTTGGGGATCTCCGGGAGGATTGGAGAGACCCAGTACTTC. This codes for CASSLGISGRIGETQYF.

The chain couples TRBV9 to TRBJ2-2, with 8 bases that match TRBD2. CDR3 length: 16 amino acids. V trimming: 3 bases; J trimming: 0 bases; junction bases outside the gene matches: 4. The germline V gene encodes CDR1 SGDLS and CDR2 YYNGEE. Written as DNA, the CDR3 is TGTGCCAGCAGCGCTACTAGCGGTGCGAACACCGGGGAGCTGTTTTTT. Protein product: CASSATSGANTGELFF.

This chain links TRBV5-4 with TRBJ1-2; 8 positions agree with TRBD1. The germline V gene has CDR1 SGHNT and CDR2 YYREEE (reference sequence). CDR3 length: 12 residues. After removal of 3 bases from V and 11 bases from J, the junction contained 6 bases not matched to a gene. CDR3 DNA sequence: TGTGCCAGCAGCTCAGGGACAGGCATTTACACCTTC. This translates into CASSSGTGIYTF.

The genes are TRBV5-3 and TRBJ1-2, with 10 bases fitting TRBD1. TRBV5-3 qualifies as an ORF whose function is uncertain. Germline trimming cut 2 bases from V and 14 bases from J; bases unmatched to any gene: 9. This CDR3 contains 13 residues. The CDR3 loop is CARSLRRGTGETF. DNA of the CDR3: TGTGCCAGAAGCTTAAGAAGGGGGACAGGGGAAACCTTC.

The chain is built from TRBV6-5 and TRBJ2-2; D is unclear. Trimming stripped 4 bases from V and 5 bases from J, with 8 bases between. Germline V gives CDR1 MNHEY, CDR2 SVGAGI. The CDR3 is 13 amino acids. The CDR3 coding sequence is TGTGCCAGCAGTTTGGCGGTAACCGGGGAGCTGTTTTTT. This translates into CASSLAVTGELFF.

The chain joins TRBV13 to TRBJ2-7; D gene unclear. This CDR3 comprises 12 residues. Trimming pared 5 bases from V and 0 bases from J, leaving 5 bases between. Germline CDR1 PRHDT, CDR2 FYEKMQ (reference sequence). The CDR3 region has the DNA TGTGCCAGCAGCCAAAACTCCTACGAGCAGTACTTC. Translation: CASSQNSYEQYF.

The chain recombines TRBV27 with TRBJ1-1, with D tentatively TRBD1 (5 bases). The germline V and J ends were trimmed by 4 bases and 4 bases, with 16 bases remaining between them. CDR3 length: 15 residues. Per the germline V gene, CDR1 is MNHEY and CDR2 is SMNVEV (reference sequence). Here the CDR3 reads CASSYFGAGSTEAFF. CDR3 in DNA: TGTGCCAGCAGTTACTTTGGGGCGGGAAGCACTGAAGCTTTCTTT.

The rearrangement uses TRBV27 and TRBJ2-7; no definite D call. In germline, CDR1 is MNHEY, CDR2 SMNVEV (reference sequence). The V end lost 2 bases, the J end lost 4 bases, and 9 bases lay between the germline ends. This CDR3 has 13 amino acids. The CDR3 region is CASSLDIRYEQYF. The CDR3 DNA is TGTGCCAGCAGTTTAGATATTCGGTACGAGCAGTACTTC.

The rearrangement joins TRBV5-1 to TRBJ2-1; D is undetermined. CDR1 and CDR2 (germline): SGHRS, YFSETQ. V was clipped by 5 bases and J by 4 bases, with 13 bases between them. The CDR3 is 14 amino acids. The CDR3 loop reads CASRPREKYNEQFF. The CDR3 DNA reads TGCGCCAGCAGACCCCGAGAAAAATACAATGAGCAGTTCTTC.

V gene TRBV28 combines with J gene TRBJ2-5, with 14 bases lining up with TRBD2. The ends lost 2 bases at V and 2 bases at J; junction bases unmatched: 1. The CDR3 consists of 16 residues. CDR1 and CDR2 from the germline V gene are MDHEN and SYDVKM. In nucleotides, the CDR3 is TGTGCCAGCAGTTTAGGACTAGCGGGAGGTCAAGAGACCCAGTACTTC. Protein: CASSLGLAGGQETQYF.

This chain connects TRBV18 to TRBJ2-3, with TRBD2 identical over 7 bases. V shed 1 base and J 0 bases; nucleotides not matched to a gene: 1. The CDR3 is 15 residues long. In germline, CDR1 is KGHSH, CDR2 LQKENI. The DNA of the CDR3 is TGTGCCAGCTCACCACTAGCGGGTAGCACAGATACGCAGTATTTT. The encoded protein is CASSPLAGSTDTQYF.

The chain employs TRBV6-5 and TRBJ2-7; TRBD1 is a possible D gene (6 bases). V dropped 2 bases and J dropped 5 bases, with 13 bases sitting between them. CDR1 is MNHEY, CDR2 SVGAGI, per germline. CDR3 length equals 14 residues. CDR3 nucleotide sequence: TGTGCCAGCAGTTACCGGTTGGACAGTCACGAGCAGTACTTC. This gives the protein CASSYRLDSHEQYF.

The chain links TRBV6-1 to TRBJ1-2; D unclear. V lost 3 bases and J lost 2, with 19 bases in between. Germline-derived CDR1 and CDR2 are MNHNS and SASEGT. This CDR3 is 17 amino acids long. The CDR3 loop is CASSEERRSYINYGYTF. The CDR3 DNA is TGTGCCAGCAGTGAGGAACGAAGGAGCTACATAAACTATGGCTACACCTTC.

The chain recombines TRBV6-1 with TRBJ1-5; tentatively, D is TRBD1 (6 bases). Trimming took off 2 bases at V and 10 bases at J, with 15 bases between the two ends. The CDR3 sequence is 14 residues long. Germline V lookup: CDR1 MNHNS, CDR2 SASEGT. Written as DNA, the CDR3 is TGTGCCAGCAGTGAATATCGGACAGTCTCACCCCAGCATTTT. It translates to CASSEYRTVSPQHF.

For the CDR3, the DNA is TGTGCCAGCAGCTTAGTTTTCGGGAGGGTCGATGAGCAGTTCTTC. Amino acid sequence: CASSLVFGRVDEQFF. The chain joins TRBV11-2 to TRBJ2-1, with TRBD2 matching 8 bases. The CDR3 consists of 15 residues. Trimming took 1 base from V and 8 from J; bases not matched to a gene: 7. The germline V gene encodes CDR1 SGHAT and CDR2 FQNNGV.

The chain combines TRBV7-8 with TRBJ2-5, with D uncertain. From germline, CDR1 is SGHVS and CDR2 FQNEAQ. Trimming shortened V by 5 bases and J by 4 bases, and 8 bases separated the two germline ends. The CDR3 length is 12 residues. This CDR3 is CASSTDGETQYF. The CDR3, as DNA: TGTGCCAGCAGCACAGATGGAGAGACCCAGTACTTC.

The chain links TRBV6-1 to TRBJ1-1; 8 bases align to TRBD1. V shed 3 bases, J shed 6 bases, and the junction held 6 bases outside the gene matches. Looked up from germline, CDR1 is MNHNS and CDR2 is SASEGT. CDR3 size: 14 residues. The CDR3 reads CASSETGAYAEAFF. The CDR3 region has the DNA TGTGCCAGCAGTGAGACAGGGGCTTATGCTGAAGCTTTCTTT.

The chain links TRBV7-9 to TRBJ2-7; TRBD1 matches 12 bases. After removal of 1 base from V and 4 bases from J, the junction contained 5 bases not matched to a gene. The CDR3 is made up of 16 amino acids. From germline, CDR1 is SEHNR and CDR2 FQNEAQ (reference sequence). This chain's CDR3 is CASSLGTGQGAYEQYF. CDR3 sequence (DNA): TGTGCCAGCAGCTTAGGAACGGGACAGGGGGCGTACGAGCAGTACTTC.

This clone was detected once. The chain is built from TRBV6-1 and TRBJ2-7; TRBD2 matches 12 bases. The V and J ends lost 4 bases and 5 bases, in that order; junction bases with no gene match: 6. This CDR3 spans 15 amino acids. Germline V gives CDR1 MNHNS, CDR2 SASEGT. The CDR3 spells CASSGSSGRVDEQYF. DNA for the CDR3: TGTGCCAGCAGTGGATCTAGCGGGAGGGTCGACGAGCAGTACTTC.

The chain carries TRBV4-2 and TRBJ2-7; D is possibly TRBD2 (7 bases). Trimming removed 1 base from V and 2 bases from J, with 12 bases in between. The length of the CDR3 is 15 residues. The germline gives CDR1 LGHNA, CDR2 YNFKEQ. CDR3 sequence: CASSQGGGGTYEQYF. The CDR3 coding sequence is TGTGCCAGCAGCCAAGGCGGCGGGGGCACCTACGAGCAGTACTTC.

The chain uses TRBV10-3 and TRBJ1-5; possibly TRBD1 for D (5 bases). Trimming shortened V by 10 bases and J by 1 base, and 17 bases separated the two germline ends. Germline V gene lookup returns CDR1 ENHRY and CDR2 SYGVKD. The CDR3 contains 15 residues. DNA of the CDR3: TGTGCCACGGCGCCGGGGGGGTTCAGCAATCAGCCCCAGCATTTT. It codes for CATAPGGFSNQPQHF.

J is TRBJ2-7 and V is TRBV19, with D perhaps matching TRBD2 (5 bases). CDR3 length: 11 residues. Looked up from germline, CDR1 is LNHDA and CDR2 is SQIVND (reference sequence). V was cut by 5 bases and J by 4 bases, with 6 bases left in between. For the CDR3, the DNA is TGTGCCAGTAGTGGCGGGTACGAGCAGTACTTC. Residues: CASSGGYEQYF.

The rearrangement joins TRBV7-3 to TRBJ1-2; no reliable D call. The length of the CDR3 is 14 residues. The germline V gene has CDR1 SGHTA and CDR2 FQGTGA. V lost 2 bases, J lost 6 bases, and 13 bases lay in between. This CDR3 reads CASSLRSLVDGYTF. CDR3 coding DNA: TGTGCCAGCAGCTTACGGTCCCTGGTCGATGGCTACACCTTC.

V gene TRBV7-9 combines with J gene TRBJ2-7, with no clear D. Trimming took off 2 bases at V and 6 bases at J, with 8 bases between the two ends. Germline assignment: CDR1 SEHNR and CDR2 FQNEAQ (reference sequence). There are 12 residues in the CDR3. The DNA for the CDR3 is TGTGCCAGCAGCTTACACGACACCGAGCAGTACTTC. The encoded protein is CASSLHDTEQYF.

The CDR3 spells CASSATNYGYTF. The CDR3 nucleotides read TGTGCCAGCAGCGCTACGAACTATGGCTACACCTTC. The V call is TRBV7-9, the J call TRBJ1-2; D gene uncertain. CDR1 is SEHNR, CDR2 FQNEAQ, per germline (reference sequence). Trimming cost V 5 bases and J 2 bases, with 6 bases left between them. The CDR3 has 12 amino acids.

The CDR3 region has the DNA TGTGCCTGGAGTGTAACAAGAGCGGAGCAGTTCTTC. It translates to CAWSVTRAEQFF. V usage is TRBV30 and J usage is TRBJ2-1; D gene uncertain. The V end lost 0 bases, the J end lost 10 bases, and 10 bases lay between the germline ends. The CDR3 contains 12 residues. The germline V gene encodes CDR1 GTSNPN and CDR2 SVGIG (reference sequence).

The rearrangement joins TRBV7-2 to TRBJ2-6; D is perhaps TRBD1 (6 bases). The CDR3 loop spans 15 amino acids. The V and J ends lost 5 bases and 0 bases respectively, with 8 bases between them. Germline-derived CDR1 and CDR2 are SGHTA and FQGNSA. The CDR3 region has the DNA TGTGCCAGCAGCCACAGGGACTCTGGGGCCAACGTCCTGACTTTC. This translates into CASSHRDSGANVLTF.

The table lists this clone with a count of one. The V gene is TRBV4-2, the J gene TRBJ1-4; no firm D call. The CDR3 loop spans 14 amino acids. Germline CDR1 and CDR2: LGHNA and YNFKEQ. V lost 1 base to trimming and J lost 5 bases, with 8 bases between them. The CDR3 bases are TGTGCCAGCAGCCAAGGGCAGACAAATGAAAAACTGTTTTTT. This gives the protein CASSQGQTNEKLFF.

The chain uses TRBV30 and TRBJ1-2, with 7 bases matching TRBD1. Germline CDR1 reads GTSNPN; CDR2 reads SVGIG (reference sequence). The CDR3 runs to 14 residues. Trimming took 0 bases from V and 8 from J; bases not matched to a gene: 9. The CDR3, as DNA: TGTGCCTGGAGTGTACTAGGGCAGGGGGAGGGCTACACCTTC. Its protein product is CAWSVLGQGEGYTF.